These T cell receptor beta chains were read from a single sample in a study of T cell repertoires in aging, cancer and after chemotherapy. One entry per CDR3 protein, called by TCRdb with MiXCR from the multiplex PCR reads. Among over 8,500 distinct CDR3 sequences listed, roughly 25% were seen once. What was sequenced was blood. Receptors originate from a human donor in good health. Each CDR3 is given with its conserved first and last residue. D genes are given only for firm matches. For some rows the clone size is stated as once, few or many, or as a class when expanded; others skip it.

J gene,V gene,D gene,clone size,CDR3 protein,CDR3 DNA
TRBJ1-1,TRBV4-3,TRBD1,NA,CASTRDRGLGRTEAFF,TGCGCCAGCACCAGGGACAGGGGATTGGGAAGGACTGAAGCTTTCTTT
TRBJ2-4,TRBV7-2,TRBD2,NA,CASSMSGIGAKNIQYF,TGTGCCAGCAGCATGAGCGGGATAGGGGCCAAAAACATTCAGTACTTC
TRBJ2-7,TRBV28,TRBD2,few,CASQLAGGLEYEQYF,TGTGCCAGCCAACTAGCGGGAGGACTAGAGTACGAGCAGTACTTC
TRBJ1-4,TRBV15,TRBD1,few,CATSRTGGASNEKLFF,TGTGCCACCAGCAGAACAGGGGGTGCCTCTAATGAAAAACTGTTTTTT
TRBJ2-1,TRBV12-3/TRBV12-4,TRBD2,NA,CASSPTSGRENEQFF,TGTGCCAGCAGTCCTACTAGCGGGAGGGAGAATGAGCAGTTCTTC
TRBJ1-5,TRBV7-9,NA,medium-sized,CASTPREGGQPQHF,TGTGCCAGCACACCACGGGAGGGTGGTCAGCCCCAGCATTTT
TRBJ2-1,TRBV6-2/TRBV6-3,TRBD2,few,CASRQAGEANEQFF,TGTGCCAGCAGACAAGCGGGAGAGGCCAATGAGCAGTTCTTC
TRBJ2-1,TRBV7-2,TRBD2,medium-sized,CASSLSGTTYNEQFF,TGTGCCAGCAGCCTTAGCGGGACTACCTACAATGAGCAGTTCTTC
TRBJ2-3,TRBV11-2,NA,NA,CASSLDLADTQYF,TGTGCCAGCAGCTTAGACCTGGCGGATACGCAGTATTTT
TRBJ1-2,TRBV6-2/TRBV6-3,TRBD1,medium-sized,CASRMDRGKRFYTF,TGTGCCAGCAGAATGGACAGGGGAAAACGCTTCTACACCTTC
TRBJ2-3,TRBV7-9,NA,NA,CASFSSLPTDTQYF,TGTGCCAGCTTCTCTAGCCTCCCTACAGATACGCAGTATTTT
TRBJ1-2,TRBV6-5,NA,medium-sized,CASRIDGGEHYGYTF,TGTGCCAGCAGGATCGATGGAGGGGAACACTATGGCTACACCTTC
TRBJ2-6,TRBV6-1,NA,medium-sized,CASSAGPGANVLTF,TGTGCCAGCAGTGCAGGGCCTGGGGCCAACGTCCTGACTTTC
TRBJ2-3,TRBV6-5,NA,NA,CASSYFSGDTQYF,TGTGCCAGCAGTTACTTCTCGGGAGATACGCAGTATTTT
TRBJ2-5,TRBV7-2,NA,NA,CASSLERAETQYF,TGTGCCAGCAGCTTAGAGCGGGCAGAGACCCAGTACTTC
TRBJ1-6,TRBV27,NA,few,CASSLFGGNSPLHF,TGTGCCAGCAGTTTATTTGGGGGTAATTCACCCCTCCACTTT
TRBJ2-3,TRBV12-3/TRBV12-4,NA,NA,CASTLARGQSDTQYF,TGTGCCAGCACCCTGGCGCGAGGGCAGTCAGATACGCAGTATTTT
TRBJ2-4,TRBV6-2/TRBV6-3,NA,NA,CASSYELTGWAVKNIQYF,TGTGCCAGCAGTTACGAATTAACAGGGTGGGCCGTAAAAAACATTCAGTACTTC
TRBJ2-6,TRBV28,NA,NA,CASSAPGVGGSGANVLTF,TGTGCCAGCAGTGCCCCAGGGGTAGGGGGGTCTGGGGCCAACGTCCTGACTTTC
TRBJ1-4,TRBV28,NA,NA,CASSPRSWGPSNEKLFF,TGTGCCAGCAGCCCGCGATCGTGGGGACCGTCTAATGAAAAACTGTTTTTT
TRBJ2-2,TRBV28,TRBD2,NA,CASSYSGSHTGELFF,TGTGCCAGCAGCTATAGCGGGAGTCACACCGGGGAGCTGTTTTTT
TRBJ2-2,TRBV11-2,TRBD2,few,CASTIAGVGELFF,TGTGCCAGCACTATAGCGGGAGTCGGGGAGCTGTTTTTT
TRBJ1-1,TRBV7-6,TRBD1,few,CASSPKGTGRDTEAFF,TGTGCCAGCAGCCCTAAGGGGACAGGGCGGGACACTGAAGCTTTCTTT
TRBJ2-2,TRBV5-4,TRBD1,few,CASSLDPPTGAQGGELFF,TGTGCCAGCAGCTTGGATCCCCCGACAGGGGCCCAGGGCGGGGAGCTGTTTTTT
TRBJ1-2,TRBV28,NA,NA,CASSLVQGQVYTF,TGTGCCAGCAGTTTAGTGCAGGGCCAGGTGTACACCTTC
TRBJ1-6,TRBV6-5,NA,medium-sized,CASSGARNSPLHF,TGTGCCAGCTCGGGGGCTAGAAATTCACCCCTCCACTTT
TRBJ1-2,TRBV5-6,NA,medium-sized,CASSLGRGGNYGYTF,TGTGCCAGCAGCTTGGGGCGGGGAGGAAACTATGGCTACACCTTC
TRBJ2-7,TRBV7-7,TRBD2,NA,CASSLGTSGVYEQYF,TGTGCCAGCAGCTTAGGGACTAGCGGGGTCTACGAGCAGTACTTC
TRBJ1-6,TRBV20-1,NA,medium-sized,CSATDGFNSPLHF,TGCAGTGCGACCGACGGTTTTAATTCACCCCTCCACTTT
TRBJ1-3,TRBV18,TRBD1,NA,CASSSAPGTGAGNTIYF,TGTGCCAGCTCATCGGCACCCGGGACAGGGGCTGGAAACACCATATATTTT
TRBJ2-5,TRBV4-1,NA,NA,CASSQLTGLEIQYF,TGCGCCAGCAGCCAATTGACGGGGCTTGAGATCCAGTACTTC
TRBJ2-3,TRBV12-3/TRBV12-4,TRBD2,NA,CASSLRGGADTQYF,TGTGCCAGCAGTTTACGGGGGGGAGCAGATACGCAGTATTTT
TRBJ1-5,TRBV4-3,NA,NA,CASSQDWPGNQPQHF,TGCGCCAGCAGCCAAGACTGGCCAGGCAATCAGCCCCAGCATTTT
TRBJ2-1,TRBV10-2,NA,few,CASSERESYNEQFF,TGCGCCAGCAGTGAGCGGGAGTCCTACAATGAGCAGTTCTTC
TRBJ2-7,TRBV7-9,NA,NA,CASSLASPGLLSYEQYF,TGTGCCAGCAGCTTAGCCTCCCCGGGACTCCTCTCCTACGAGCAGTACTTC
TRBJ1-1,TRBV7-2,TRBD1,few,CASSFEGQGFSEAFF,TGTGCCAGCAGCTTTGAGGGACAGGGCTTCAGTGAAGCTTTCTTT
TRBJ1-2,TRBV7-9,TRBD1,medium-sized,CASSPQGPNYGYTF,TGTGCCAGCAGCCCACAGGGGCCCAACTATGGCTACACCTTC
TRBJ2-7,TRBV7-2,NA,few,CASSLTPSAGYPYEQYF,TGTGCCAGCAGCTTAACGCCTAGCGCAGGTTACCCCTACGAGCAGTACTTC
TRBJ2-1,TRBV6-4,TRBD2,NA,CASSPTSGDYNEQFF,TGTGCCAGCAGTCCAACTAGCGGAGACTACAATGAGCAGTTCTTC
TRBJ2-3,TRBV20-1,TRBD2,NA,CSARDMGLAGDVNTQYF,TGCAGTGCTAGAGATATGGGACTAGCGGGAGACGTGAATACGCAGTATTTT
TRBJ2-2,TRBV7-2,NA,NA,CASSREGGIRAGELFF,TGTGCCAGCAGCCGGGAAGGGGGTATACGGGCCGGGGAGCTGTTTTTT
TRBJ2-1,TRBV24-1,NA,few,CATSDSAQYNEQFF,TGTGCCACCAGTGACAGTGCACAATACAATGAGCAGTTCTTC
TRBJ2-3,TRBV11-2,NA,few,CASSLLLADTQYF,TGTGCCAGCAGCTTACTTCTAGCAGATACGCAGTATTTT
TRBJ2-2,TRBV4-3,NA,few,CASSQIDYAGELFF,TGCGCCAGCAGCCAAATAGACTACGCCGGGGAGCTGTTTTTT
TRBJ2-7,TRBV7-2,NA,few,CASSFQVSYEQYF,TGTGCCAGCAGCTTTCAGGTTTCCTACGAGCAGTACTTC
TRBJ2-1,TRBV5-8,TRBD2,NA,CASTTGGNEQFF,TGCGCCAGCACCACGGGAGGTAATGAGCAGTTCTTC
TRBJ2-2,TRBV28,NA,NA,CASRSGGSPNTGELFF,TGTGCCAGCAGATCAGGTGGCAGTCCGAACACCGGGGAGCTGTTTTTT
TRBJ1-2,TRBV19,NA,medium-sized,CAIADSYGYTF,TGTGCCATTGCTGACAGCTATGGCTACACCTTC